This T cell receptor beta chain was obtained from a study of blood T cell repertoires in COVID-19. Cohort assignment relied on participant-reported clinical history. This clone was seen only once. CDR3 size: 15 residues. V was clipped by 4 bases and J by 2 bases; unmatched bases: 9. CDR1 and CDR2 from the germline V gene are SGDLS and YYNGEE. TCRdb's table, derived via immunoSEQ multiplex PCR, lists solely in-frame clones and lacks some. The data show approximately 250,000 clones, around 88% seen once. Sequenced sample: PBMCs or T cells enriched from blood (not recorded which). The receptor comes from a woman in her thirties or forties with acute COVID-19. This chain uses TRBV9 with TRBJ2-7; 7 bases match TRBD2. Here the CDR3 DNA reads TGTGCCAGCAGCTTAGGTGGCGGGAGCCCCTACGAGCAGTACTTC. Translating gives CASSLGGGSPYEQYF.